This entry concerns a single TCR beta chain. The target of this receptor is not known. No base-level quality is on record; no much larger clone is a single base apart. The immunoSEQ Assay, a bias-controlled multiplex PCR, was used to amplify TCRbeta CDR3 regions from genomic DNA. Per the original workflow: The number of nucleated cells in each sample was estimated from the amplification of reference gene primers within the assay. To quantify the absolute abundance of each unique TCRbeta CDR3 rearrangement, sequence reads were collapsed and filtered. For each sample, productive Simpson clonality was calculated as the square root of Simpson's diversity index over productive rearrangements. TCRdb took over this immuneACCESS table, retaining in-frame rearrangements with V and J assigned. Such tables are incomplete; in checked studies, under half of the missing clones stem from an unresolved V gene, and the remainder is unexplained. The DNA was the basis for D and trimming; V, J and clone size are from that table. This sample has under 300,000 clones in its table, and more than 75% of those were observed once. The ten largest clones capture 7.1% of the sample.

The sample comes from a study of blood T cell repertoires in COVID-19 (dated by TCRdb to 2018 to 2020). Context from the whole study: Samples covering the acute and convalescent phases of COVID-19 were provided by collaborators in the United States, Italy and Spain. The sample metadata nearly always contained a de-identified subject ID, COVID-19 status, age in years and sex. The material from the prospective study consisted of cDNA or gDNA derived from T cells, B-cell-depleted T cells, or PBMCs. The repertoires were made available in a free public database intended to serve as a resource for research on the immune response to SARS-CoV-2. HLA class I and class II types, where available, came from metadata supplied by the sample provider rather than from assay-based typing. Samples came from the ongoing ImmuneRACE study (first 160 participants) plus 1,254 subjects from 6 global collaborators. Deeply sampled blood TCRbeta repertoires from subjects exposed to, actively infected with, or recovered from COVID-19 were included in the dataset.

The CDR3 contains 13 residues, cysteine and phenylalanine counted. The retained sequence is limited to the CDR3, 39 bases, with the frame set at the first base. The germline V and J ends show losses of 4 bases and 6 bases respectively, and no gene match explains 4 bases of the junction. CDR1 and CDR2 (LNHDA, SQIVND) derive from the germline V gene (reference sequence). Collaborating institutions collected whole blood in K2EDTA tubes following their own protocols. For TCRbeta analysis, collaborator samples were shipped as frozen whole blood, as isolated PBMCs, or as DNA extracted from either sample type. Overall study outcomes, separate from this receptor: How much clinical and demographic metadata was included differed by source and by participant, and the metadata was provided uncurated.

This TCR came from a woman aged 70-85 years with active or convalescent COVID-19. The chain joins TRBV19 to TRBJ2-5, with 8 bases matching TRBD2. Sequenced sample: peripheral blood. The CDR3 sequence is CASSSGGSQTQYF. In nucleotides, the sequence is TGTGCCAGTAGTAGCGGGGGGAGCCAGACCCAGTACTTC.